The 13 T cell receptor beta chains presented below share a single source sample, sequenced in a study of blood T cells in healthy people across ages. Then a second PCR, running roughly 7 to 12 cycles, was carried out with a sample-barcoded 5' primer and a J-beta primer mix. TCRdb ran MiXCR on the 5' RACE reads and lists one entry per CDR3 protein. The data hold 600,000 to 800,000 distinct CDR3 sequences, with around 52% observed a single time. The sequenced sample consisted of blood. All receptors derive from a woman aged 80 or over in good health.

CDR3 in amino acids: CASSVGRTSAPDTQYF. The CDR3 region has the DNA TGTGCCAGCAGCGTAGGGAGGACTAGCGCCCCAGATACGCAGTATTTT. The rearrangement joins TRBV9 to TRBJ2-3, with 9 bases lining up with TRBD2. V trimming: 0 bases; J trimming: 4 bases; junction bases outside the gene matches: 6. The germline V gene has CDR1 SGDLS and CDR2 YYNGEE. The CDR3 runs to 16 residues.

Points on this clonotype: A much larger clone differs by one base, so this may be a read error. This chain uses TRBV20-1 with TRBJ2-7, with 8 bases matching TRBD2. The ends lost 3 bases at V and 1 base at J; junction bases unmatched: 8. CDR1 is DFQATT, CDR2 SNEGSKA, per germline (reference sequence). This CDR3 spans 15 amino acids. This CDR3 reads CSASPVSGESYEQYF. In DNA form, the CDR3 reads TGCAGTGCTAGCCCCGTTAGCGGGGAGTCCTACGAGCAGTACTTC.

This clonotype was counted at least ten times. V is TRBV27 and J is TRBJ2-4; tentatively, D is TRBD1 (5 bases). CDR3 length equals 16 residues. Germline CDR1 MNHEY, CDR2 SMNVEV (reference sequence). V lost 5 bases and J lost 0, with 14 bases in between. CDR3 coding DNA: TGTGCCAGCAGTGCACCAGGGAATGTAGCCAAAAACATTCAGTACTTC. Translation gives CASSAPGNVAKNIQYF.

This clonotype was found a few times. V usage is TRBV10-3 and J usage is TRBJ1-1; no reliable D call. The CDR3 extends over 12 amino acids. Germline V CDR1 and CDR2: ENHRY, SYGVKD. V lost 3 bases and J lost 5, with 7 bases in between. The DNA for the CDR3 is TGTGCCATCAGTGAAAGGGAAACTGAAGCTTTCTTT. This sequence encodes CAISERETEAFF.

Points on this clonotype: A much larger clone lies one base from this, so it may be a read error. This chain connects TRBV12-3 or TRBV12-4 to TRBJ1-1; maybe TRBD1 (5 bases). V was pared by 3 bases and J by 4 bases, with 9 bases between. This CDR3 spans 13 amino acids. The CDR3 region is CASSFGGATEAFF. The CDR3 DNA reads TGTGCCAGCAGTTTTGGAGGGGCCACTGAAGCTTTCTTT.

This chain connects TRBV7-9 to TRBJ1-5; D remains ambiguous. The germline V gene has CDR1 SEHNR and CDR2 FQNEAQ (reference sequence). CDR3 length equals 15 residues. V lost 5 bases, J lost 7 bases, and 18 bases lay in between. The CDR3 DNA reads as TGTGCCAGCAGCCCCGGCCGTAGGGCGCGGCAGCCCCAGCATTTT. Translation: CASSPGRRARQPQHF.

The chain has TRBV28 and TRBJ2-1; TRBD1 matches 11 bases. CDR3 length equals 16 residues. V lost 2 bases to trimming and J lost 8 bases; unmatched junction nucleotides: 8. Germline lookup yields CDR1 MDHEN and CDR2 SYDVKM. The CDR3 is CASSLPDRGLNHEQFF. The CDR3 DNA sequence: TGTGCCAGCAGTTTACCGGACAGGGGGCTTAACCATGAGCAGTTCTTC.

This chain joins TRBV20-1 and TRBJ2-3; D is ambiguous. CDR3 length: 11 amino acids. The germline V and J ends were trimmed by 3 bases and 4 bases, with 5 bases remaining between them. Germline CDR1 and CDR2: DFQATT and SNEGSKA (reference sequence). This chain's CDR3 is CSASVSDTQYF. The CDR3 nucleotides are TGCAGTGCTAGTGTGTCAGATACGCAGTATTTT.

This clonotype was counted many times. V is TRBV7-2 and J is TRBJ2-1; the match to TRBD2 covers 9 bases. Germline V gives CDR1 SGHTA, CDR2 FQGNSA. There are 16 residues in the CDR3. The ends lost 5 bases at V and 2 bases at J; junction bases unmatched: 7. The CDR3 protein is CASSELGGGAYNEQFF. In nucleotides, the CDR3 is TGTGCCAGCAGCGAATTAGGCGGGGGGGCCTACAATGAGCAGTTCTTC.

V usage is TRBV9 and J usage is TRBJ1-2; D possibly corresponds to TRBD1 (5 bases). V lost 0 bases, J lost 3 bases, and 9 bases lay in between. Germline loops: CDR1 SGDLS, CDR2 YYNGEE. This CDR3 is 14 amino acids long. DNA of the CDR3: TGTGCCAGCAGCGTAGAAGGACACCACTATGGCTACACCTTC. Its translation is CASSVEGHHYGYTF.

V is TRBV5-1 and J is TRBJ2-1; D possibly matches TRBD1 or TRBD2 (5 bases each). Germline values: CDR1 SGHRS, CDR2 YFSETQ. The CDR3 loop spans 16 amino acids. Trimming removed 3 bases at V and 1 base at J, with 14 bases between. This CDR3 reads CASSSTGTQSYNEQFF. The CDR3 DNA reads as TGCGCCAGCAGCTCCACCGGGACCCAATCCTACAATGAGCAGTTCTTC.

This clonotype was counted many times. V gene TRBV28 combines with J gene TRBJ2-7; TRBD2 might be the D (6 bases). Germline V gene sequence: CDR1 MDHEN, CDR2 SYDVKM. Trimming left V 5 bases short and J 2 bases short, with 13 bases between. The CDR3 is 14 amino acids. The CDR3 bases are TGTGCCAGCAGTCCTGGAGGGCCTGCCTACGAGCAGTACTTC. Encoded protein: CASSPGGPAYEQYF.

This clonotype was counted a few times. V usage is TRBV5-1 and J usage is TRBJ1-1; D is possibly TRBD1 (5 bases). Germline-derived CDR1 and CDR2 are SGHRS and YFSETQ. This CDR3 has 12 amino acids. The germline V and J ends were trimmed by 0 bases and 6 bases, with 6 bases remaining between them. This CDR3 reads CASSLAGPEAFF. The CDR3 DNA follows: TGCGCCAGCAGCTTGGCAGGGCCTGAAGCTTTCTTT.